The present TCR beta chain was sequenced within a study of shared T cell receptors in the human thymus. Method: immunoSEQ multiplex PCR; TCRdb's copy keeps in-frame clones and lacks some. In the table there are approximately 730,000 clones, 75% to 90% of which are singletons. Germline V CDR1 and CDR2: MNHEY, SVGAGI. CDR3 length equals 13 residues. V dropped 7 bases and J dropped 7 bases, with 16 bases sitting between them. These sequences were also reported in another study, on human thymus T cells.

The sequenced sample was thymocytes. The chain links TRBV6-5 to TRBJ1-1; D not certain. This sequence was found in a girl in the first two years of life with a congenital heart defect. Written as DNA, the CDR3 is TGTGCCAGCACTCCCCATCAAACTGATGAAGCTTTCTTT. It encodes CASTPHQTDEAFF.